This T cell receptor (beta chain) emerged from a study of T cells in Graves' hyperthyroidism and ophthalmopathy. Germline CDR1 reads MNHNS; CDR2 reads SASEGT. This CDR3 spans 12 amino acids. The germline V and J ends were trimmed by 10 bases and 6 bases, with 15 bases remaining between them. Participants, patients aged 18 to 65, had newly diagnosed hyperthyroidism with a duration under 2 months. Exclusion followed for patients with uncontrolled infection, other autoimmune disease, pregnancy or lactation. As for this clonotype: Antigen specificity is unknown.

General study findings and limits: The blood repertoire included most of the expanded thyroid clonotypes above 0.001.

Amplified TCR beta CDR3 regions derived from RNA transcripts. First-round RT-PCR targeting the TCR CDR3 was performed with the HTBI primer set. TCRdb passed the multiplex PCR reads through MiXCR, listing each CDR3 protein once. The table shows about 380,000 distinct CDR3 sequences, with 13% occurring only once. The chain has TRBV6-1 and TRBJ1-2, with a tentative D call TRBD1 (5 bases). The source material was blood. The receptor comes from a man aged 30 to 45 with Graves' hyperthyroidism that later progressed to Graves' ophthalmopathy. DNA for the CDR3: TGTGCCATCGGGACTTTGCCTGATGGCTACACCTTC. Translation gives CAIGTLPDGYTF.